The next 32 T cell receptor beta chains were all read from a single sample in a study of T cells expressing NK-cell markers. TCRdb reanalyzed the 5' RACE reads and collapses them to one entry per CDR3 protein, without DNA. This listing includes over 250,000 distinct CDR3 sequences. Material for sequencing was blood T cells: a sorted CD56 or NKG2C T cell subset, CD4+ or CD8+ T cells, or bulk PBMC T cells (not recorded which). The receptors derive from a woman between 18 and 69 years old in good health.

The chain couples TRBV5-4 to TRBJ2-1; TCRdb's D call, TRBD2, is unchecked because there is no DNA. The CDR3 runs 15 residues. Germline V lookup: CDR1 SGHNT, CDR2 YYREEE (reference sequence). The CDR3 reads CASAIYGGARNEQFF.

This CDR3 is CASSPGLPGGNSPLHF. This rearrangement joins TRBV5-4 to TRBJ1-6; TCRdb proposes TRBD1, but this gene call is untestable without DNA. This CDR3 has 16 amino acids. Germline CDR1 and CDR2: SGHNT and YYREEE (reference sequence).

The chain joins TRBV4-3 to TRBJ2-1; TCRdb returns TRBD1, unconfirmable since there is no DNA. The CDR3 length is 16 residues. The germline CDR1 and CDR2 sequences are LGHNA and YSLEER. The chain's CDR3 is CASSQDLPGGGYEQFF.

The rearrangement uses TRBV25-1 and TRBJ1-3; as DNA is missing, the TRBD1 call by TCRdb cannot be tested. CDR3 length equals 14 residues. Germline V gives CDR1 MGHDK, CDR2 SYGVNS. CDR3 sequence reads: CASVGQGVGNTIYF.

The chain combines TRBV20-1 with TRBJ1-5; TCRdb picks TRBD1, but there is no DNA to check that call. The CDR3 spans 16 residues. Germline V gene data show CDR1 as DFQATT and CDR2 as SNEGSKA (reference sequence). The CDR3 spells CSARGPGGGSNQPQHF.

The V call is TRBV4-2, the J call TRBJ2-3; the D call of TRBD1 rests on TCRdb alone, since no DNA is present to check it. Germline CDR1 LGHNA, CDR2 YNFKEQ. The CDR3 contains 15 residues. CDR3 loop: CASSQPGQGADTQYF.

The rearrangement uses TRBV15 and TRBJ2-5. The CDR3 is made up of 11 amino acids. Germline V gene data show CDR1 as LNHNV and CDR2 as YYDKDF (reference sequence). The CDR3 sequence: CATSREETQYF.

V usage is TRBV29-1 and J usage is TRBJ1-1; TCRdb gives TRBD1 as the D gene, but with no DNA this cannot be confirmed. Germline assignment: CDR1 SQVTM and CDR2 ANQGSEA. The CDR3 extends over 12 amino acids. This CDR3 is CSVGQFNTEAFF. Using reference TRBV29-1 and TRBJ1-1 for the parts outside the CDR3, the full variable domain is SAVISQKPSRDICQRGTSLTIQCQVDSQVTMMFWYRQQPGQSLTLIATANQGSEATYESGFVIDKFPISRPNLTFSTLTVSNMSPEDSSIYLCSVGQFNTEAFFGQGTRLTVV.

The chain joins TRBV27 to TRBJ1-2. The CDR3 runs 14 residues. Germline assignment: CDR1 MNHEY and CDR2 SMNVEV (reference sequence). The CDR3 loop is CASTPRWGGYGYTF.

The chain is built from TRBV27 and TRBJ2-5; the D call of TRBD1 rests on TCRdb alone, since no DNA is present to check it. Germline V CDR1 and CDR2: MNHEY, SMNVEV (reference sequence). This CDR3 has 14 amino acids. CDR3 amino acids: CASSFQGTQETQYF.

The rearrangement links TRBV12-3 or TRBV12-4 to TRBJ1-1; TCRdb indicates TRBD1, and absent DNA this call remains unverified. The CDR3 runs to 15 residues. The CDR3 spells CASSFYRTGATEAFF.

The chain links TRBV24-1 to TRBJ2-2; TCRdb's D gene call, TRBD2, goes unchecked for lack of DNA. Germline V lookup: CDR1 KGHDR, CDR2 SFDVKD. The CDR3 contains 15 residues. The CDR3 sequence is CATAGYSGGTGELFF.

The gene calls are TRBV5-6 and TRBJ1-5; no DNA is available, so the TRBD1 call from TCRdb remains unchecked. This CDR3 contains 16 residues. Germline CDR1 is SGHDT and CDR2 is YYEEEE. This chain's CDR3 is CASSRRGTGDNQPQHF.

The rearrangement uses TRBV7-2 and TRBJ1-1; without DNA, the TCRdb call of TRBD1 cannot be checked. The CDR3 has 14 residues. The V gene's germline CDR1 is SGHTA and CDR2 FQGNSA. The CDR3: CASRQRQVGTEAFF. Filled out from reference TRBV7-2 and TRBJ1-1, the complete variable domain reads GAGVSQSPSNKVTEKGKDVELRCDPISGHTALYWYRQSLGQGLEFLIYFQGNSAPDKSGLPSDRFSAERTGGSVSTLTIQRTQQEDSAVYLCASRQRQVGTEAFFGQGTRLTVV.

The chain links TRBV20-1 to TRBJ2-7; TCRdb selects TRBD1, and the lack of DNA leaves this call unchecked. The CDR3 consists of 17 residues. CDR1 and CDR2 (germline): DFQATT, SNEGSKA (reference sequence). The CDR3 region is CSARDQSPRGGSFRGYF.

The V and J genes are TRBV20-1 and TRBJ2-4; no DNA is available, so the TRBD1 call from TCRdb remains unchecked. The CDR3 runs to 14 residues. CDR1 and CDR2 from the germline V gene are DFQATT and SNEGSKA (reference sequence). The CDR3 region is CSAGRGLAKNIQYF.

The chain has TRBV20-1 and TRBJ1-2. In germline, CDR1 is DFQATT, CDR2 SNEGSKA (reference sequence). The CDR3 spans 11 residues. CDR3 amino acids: CNGGPDYGYTF.

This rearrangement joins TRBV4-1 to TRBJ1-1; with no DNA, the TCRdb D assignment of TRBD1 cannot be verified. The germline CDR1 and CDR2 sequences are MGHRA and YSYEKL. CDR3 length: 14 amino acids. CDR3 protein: CASAPPNRGTEAFF.

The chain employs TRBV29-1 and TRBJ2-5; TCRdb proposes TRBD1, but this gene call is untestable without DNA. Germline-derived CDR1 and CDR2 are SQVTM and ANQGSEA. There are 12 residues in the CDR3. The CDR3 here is CSVVLSGETQYF.

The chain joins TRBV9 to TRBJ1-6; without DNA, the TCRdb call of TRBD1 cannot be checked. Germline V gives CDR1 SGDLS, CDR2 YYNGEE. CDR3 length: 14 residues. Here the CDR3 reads CASSFTEGDSPLHF.

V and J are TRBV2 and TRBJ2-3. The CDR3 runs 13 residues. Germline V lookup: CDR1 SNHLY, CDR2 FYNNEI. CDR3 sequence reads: CASRRSITDTQYF. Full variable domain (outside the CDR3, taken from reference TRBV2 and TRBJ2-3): EPEVTQTPSHQVTQMGQEVILRCVPISNHLYFYWYRQILGQKVEFLVSFYNNEISEKSEIFDDQFSVERPDGSNFTLKIRSTKLEDSAMYFCASRRSITDTQYFGPGTRLTVL.

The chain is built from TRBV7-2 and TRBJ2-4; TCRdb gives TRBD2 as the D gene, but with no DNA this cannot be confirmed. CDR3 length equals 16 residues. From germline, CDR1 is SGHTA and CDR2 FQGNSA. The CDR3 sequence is CASSLVVGGPGNIQYF.

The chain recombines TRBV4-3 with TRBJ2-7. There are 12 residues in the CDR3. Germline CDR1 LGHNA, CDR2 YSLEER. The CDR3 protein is CASSQDSREQYF.

The CDR3: CSARNSGGLAYNEQFF. The chain recombines TRBV20-1 with TRBJ2-1; TCRdb selects TRBD2, and the lack of DNA leaves this call unchecked. Germline V gives CDR1 DFQATT, CDR2 SNEGSKA (reference sequence). This CDR3 is built from 16 residues.

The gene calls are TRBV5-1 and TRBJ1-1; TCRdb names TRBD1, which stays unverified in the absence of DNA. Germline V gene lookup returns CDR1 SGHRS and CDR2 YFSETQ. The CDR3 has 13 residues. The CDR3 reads CASSVQGAGEAFF.

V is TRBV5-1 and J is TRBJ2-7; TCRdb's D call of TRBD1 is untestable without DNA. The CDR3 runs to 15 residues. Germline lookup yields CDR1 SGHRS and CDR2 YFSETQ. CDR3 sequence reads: CASSLAGQGVDEQYF.

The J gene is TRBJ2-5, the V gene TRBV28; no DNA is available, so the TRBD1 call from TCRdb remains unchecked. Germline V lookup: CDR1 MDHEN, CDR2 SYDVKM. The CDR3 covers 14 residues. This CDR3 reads CASSLGGVRETQYF.

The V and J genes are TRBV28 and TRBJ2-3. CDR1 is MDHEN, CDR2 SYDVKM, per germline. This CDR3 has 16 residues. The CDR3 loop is CASSLLQKRTTDTQYF.

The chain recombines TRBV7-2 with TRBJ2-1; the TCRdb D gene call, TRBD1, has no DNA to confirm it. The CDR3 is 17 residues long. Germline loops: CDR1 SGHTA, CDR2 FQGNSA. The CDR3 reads CASSLGGAGSSYNEQFF.

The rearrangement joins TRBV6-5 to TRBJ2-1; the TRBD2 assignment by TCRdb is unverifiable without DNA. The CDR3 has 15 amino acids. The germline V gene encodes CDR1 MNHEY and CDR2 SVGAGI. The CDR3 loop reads CASSYSGLAHNEQFF.

The CDR3 loop reads CASSLGSQGGGYTF. V and J are TRBV5-1 and TRBJ1-2; TCRdb reports TRBD1, a call that lacks DNA to check it against. The CDR3 runs 14 residues. Germline CDR1 is SGHRS and CDR2 is YFSETQ.

CDR3 residues: CASSQDKGVLAGVTGELFF. The chain is built from TRBV4-1 and TRBJ2-2; as DNA is missing, the TRBD2 call by TCRdb cannot be tested. CDR3 length equals 19 residues. Germline CDR1 reads MGHRA; CDR2 reads YSYEKL.